Listed below are T cell receptor beta chains from one sample, sequenced in a study of blood T cell repertoires in COVID-19. Data came from immunoSEQ multiplex PCR; TCRdb stores just in-frame clones and leaves some out. The sample shows about 400,000 clones, around 92% of them seen only once. Input material: PBMCs or T cells enriched from blood (not recorded which). The receptors were sampled from a woman aged 25 to 39 who had recovered from COVID-19. Both conserved end residues are part of each CDR3. The D gene is left open where the match is weak. Size is omitted from some rows. Given values are once, few, many or a class for expanded clones.

size: .
D: .
J: TRBJ2-7
V: TRBV5-1
DNA: TGCGCCAGCAGCTCCGGGTTAGGGGACGAGCAGTACTTC
CDR3: CASSSGLGDEQYF

size: once
D: .
J: TRBJ1-1
V: TRBV2
DNA: TGTGCCAGCAGGTCCAGGGGGAACACTGAAGCTTTCTTT
CDR3: CASRSRGNTEAFF

size: .
D: TRBD2
J: TRBJ2-1
V: TRBV28
DNA: TGTGCCAGCAGTCTAGGGACTAGCGGGATTGGCTACAATGAGCAGTTCTTC
CDR3: CASSLGTSGIGYNEQFF

size: few
D: TRBD1
J: TRBJ1-2
V: TRBV7-7
DNA: TGTGTTACGCGGACAGGGGGCCCTGGAGACTATGGCTACACCTTC
CDR3: CVTRTGGPGDYGYTF

size: .
D: .
J: TRBJ1-2
V: TRBV12-3/TRBV12-4
DNA: TGTGCCAGCACTGAGACAGGAAACTATGGCTACACCTTC
CDR3: CASTETGNYGYTF

size: .
D: TRBD1
J: TRBJ2-2
V: TRBV11-2
DNA: TGTGCCAGCAGCTCACCGGGACAGCACACCGGGGAGCTGTTTTTT
CDR3: CASSSPGQHTGELFF

size: .
D: .
J: TRBJ2-1
V: TRBV6-5
DNA: TGTGCCAGCAGTTACGTACCCTACTCCTACAATGAGCAGTTCTTC
CDR3: CASSYVPYSYNEQFF

size: once
D: .
J: TRBJ1-1
V: TRBV12-5
DNA: TGTGCTAGTGGTTTGCCAGGGGACCTTACGAACACTGAAGCTTTCTTT
CDR3: CASGLPGDLTNTEAFF

size: once
D: TRBD2
J: TRBJ2-5
V: TRBV5-1
DNA: TGCGCCAGCAGCCTATGGACTAGCGGGAGGGCCGGTGTAGAGACCCAGTACTTC
CDR3: CASSLWTSGRAGVETQYF

size: .
D: TRBD1
J: TRBJ1-6
V: TRBV30
DNA: TGTGCCTGGAGTGGCGGGACAGGGTCTTCCCCCCTCCACTTT
CDR3: CAWSGGTGSSPLHF

size: .
D: .
J: TRBJ1-1
V: TRBV19
DNA: TGTGCCAGTAGTATCCCAGGACAGAACACTGAAGCTTTCTTT
CDR3: CASSIPGQNTEAFF

size: once
D: .
J: TRBJ2-5
V: TRBV30
DNA: TGTGCCTGGAATCTTGGGGGTAGGGGGCAAGAGACCCAGTACTTC
CDR3: CAWNLGGRGQETQYF

size: .
D: TRBD2
J: TRBJ2-3
V: TRBV27
DNA: TGTGCCACCAGACTAGCGGGAAGCACAGATACGCAGTATTTT
CDR3: CATRLAGSTDTQYF

size: once
D: .
J: TRBJ2-7
V: TRBV10-3
DNA: TGTGCCATCAGACCCCAGGGATACGAGCAGTACTTC
CDR3: CAIRPQGYEQYF

size: .
D: .
J: TRBJ2-7
V: TRBV12-5
DNA: TGTGCTAGTGGTTTGGGGCGAGGAGGGGTCTACGAGCAGTACTTC
CDR3: CASGLGRGGVYEQYF

size: .
D: .
J: TRBJ2-7
V: TRBV7-2
DNA: TGTGCCAGCAGTAAGGGGGGGGCCTACGAGCAGTACTTC
CDR3: CASSKGGAYEQYF

size: .
D: TRBD1
J: TRBJ1-6
V: TRBV7-9
DNA: TGTGCCAGCAGCTTGGGGGGACAGGGTGATTCACCCCTCCACTTT
CDR3: CASSLGGQGDSPLHF

size: .
D: .
J: TRBJ1-4
V: TRBV15
DNA: TGTGCCACCAGCAGAGATCGCGGAAAAAAACTGTTTTTT
CDR3: CATSRDRGKKLFF

size: .
D: TRBD1
J: TRBJ1-6
V: TRBV3-1/TRBV3-2
DNA: TGTGCCAGCAGCCAAGCTCCAGGGGGGCCAGATTCACCCCTCCACTTT
CDR3: CASSQAPGGPDSPLHF

size: .
D: .
J: TRBJ1-6
V: TRBV19
DNA: TGTGCCAGTAGTATCCGGGGGACGTTGACCTATAATTCACCCCTCCACTTT
CDR3: CASSIRGTLTYNSPLHF

size: .
D: .
J: TRBJ2-7
V: TRBV2
DNA: TGTGCCAGCAGTGATCTTGGCCGGGACGAGCAGTACTTC
CDR3: CASSDLGRDEQYF

size: .
D: TRBD2
J: TRBJ2-4
V: TRBV28
DNA: TGTGCCAGCCTCCCCGGGGGGGCCAAAAACATTCAGTACTTC
CDR3: CASLPGGAKNIQYF

size: .
D: TRBD2
J: TRBJ2-7
V: TRBV19
DNA: TGTGCCAGTAGTTCCCTGACTAGCGGCCTCTACGAGCAGTACTTC
CDR3: CASSSLTSGLYEQYF

size: once
D: .
J: TRBJ2-3
V: TRBV30
DNA: TGTGCCTGGAGTGTTAGACTTCCTAGCACAGATACGCAGTATTTT
CDR3: CAWSVRLPSTDTQYF

size: .
D: TRBD2
J: TRBJ2-1
V: TRBV7-2
DNA: TGTGCCAGCAGCTTTAGCGGGGTTACCTACAATGAGCAGTTCTTC
CDR3: CASSFSGVTYNEQFF

size: .
D: TRBD1
J: TRBJ1-2
V: TRBV7-9
DNA: TGTGCCAGCAGCTTATACCGGGACAGGGGAAATAAGGGCTACACCTTC
CDR3: CASSLYRDRGNKGYTF

size: .
D: TRBD1
J: TRBJ1-5
V: TRBV7-8
DNA: TGTGCCAGCAGCCTACGCCCGGGACAGGGGGCGTCTATGGGCAATCAGCCCCAGCATTTT
CDR3: CASSLRPGQGASMGNQPQHF

size: .
D: .
J: TRBJ2-1
V: TRBV28
DNA: TGTGCCAGCAGTTCCCGTGCAGGGATCCGGAATGAGCAGTTCTTC
CDR3: CASSSRAGIRNEQFF

size: .
D: TRBD1
J: TRBJ1-2
V: TRBV20-1
DNA: TGCAGTGCTAGTATTGGGACAGGGGGCGCTTATGGCTATGGCTACACCTTC
CDR3: CSASIGTGGAYGYGYTF

size: .
D: .
J: TRBJ2-3
V: TRBV12-3/TRBV12-4
DNA: TGTGCCAGCAGTCCTGGGCCTTATACGCAGTATTTT
CDR3: CASSPGPYTQYF

size: .
D: .
J: TRBJ1-6
V: TRBV7-8
DNA: TGTGCCAGCAGCTTCAGTCAGAACAATTCACCCCTCCACTTT
CDR3: CASSFSQNNSPLHF

size: .
D: .
J: TRBJ1-3
V: TRBV18
DNA: TGTGCCAGCTCGCCTACCGGGATCTCTGGAAACACCATATATTTT
CDR3: CASSPTGISGNTIYF

size: .
D: .
J: TRBJ2-7
V: TRBV5-4
DNA: TGTGCCAGCAGCTTTTCAGGGGGAGGAGAGCAGTACTTC
CDR3: CASSFSGGGEQYF

size: once
D: TRBD1
J: TRBJ1-1
V: TRBV5-1
DNA: TGCGCCAGCAGCTGGGGACAGCCGAACACTGAAGCTTTCTTT
CDR3: CASSWGQPNTEAFF

size: .
D: TRBD1
J: TRBJ2-1
V: TRBV7-9
DNA: TGTGCCAGCAGCCCCAACAGGGGAGAATCCTACAATGAGCAGTTCTTC
CDR3: CASSPNRGESYNEQFF

size: .
D: .
J: TRBJ1-4
V: TRBV18
DNA: TGTGCCAGCTCACCGCGGATACTACAGGGTTATGATGAAAAACTGTTTTTT
CDR3: CASSPRILQGYDEKLFF

size: .
D: TRBD1
J: TRBJ1-2
V: TRBV18
DNA: TGTGCCAGCCAGAGGACAGGGGTGAACTATGGCTACACCTTC
CDR3: CASQRTGVNYGYTF

size: .
D: TRBD2
J: TRBJ2-1
V: TRBV28
DNA: TGTGCCAGCAGTTTTTTGATACTAGCGGGAGCCCACAATGAGCAGTTCTTC
CDR3: CASSFLILAGAHNEQFF

size: .
D: .
J: TRBJ1-1
V: TRBV3-1/TRBV3-2
DNA: TGTGCCAGCAGCCAGAGGACAGCGGGGAGCACTGAAGCTTTCTTT
CDR3: CASSQRTAGSTEAFF

size: once
D: TRBD2
J: TRBJ2-7
V: TRBV6-5
DNA: TGTGCCAGCAGTTGGGGACTAGCGGGAGAACGTTGGTACTTC
CDR3: CASSWGLAGERWYF

size: .
D: TRBD1
J: TRBJ1-6
V: TRBV6-5
DNA: TGTGCCAGCAGGACCTGGACAGGACAAGGGTCACCCCTCCACTTT
CDR3: CASRTWTGQGSPLHF

size: .
D: .
J: TRBJ1-5
V: TRBV30
DNA: TGTGCCTGGAGTTTCGGGGATAGCAATCAGCCCCAGCATTTT
CDR3: CAWSFGDSNQPQHF

size: .
D: .
J: TRBJ2-5
V: TRBV7-2
DNA: TGTGCCAGCAGCTACGCCGGGACTTGGAAAGAGACCCAGTACTTC
CDR3: CASSYAGTWKETQYF

size: .
D: TRBD2
J: TRBJ2-3
V: TRBV5-6
DNA: TGTGCCAGCAGCTTGAGACTAGCGGGGAGCACAGATACGCAGTATTTT
CDR3: CASSLRLAGSTDTQYF

size: .
D: TRBD2
J: TRBJ2-7
V: TRBV28
DNA: TGTGCCAGCAAGGGATTACTAGCGGGAGTGTCCTACGAGCAGTACTTC
CDR3: CASKGLLAGVSYEQYF

size: .
D: .
J: TRBJ1-1
V: TRBV29-1
DNA: TGCAGCGTTGAAGGTTTGCCAGGATCGAACACTGAAGCTTTCTTT
CDR3: CSVEGLPGSNTEAFF

size: .
D: .
J: TRBJ1-4
V: TRBV7-6
DNA: TGTGCCAGCAGCTTTGGGGGCGCGGGTGAAAAACTGTTTTTT
CDR3: CASSFGGAGEKLFF

size: .
D: TRBD1
J: TRBJ1-6
V: TRBV6-1
DNA: TGTGCCAGCAGTGAACGGAGGGGGCGGACCCTAAATTCACCCCTCCACTTT
CDR3: CASSERRGRTLNSPLHF

size: .
D: TRBD1
J: TRBJ2-3
V: TRBV19
DNA: TGTGCCAGTAGTAAAGACAGGGATAAAGATACGCAGTATTTT
CDR3: CASSKDRDKDTQYF

size: .
D: .
J: TRBJ2-2
V: TRBV21-1
DNA: TGTGCCAGCAGCACTGGACAGGGTTGGCCCGGGGAGCTGTTTTTT
CDR3: CASSTGQGWPGELFF

size: .
D: .
J: TRBJ1-4
V: TRBV30
DNA: TGTGCCTGGGGCTTCGGGACTAATGAAAAACTGTTTTTT
CDR3: CAWGFGTNEKLFF

size: .
D: .
J: TRBJ1-5
V: TRBV24-1
DNA: TGTGCCACCAGTGAACCCAGGGGTTGGGGTCAGCCCCAGCATTTT
CDR3: CATSEPRGWGQPQHF

size: .
D: .
J: TRBJ2-2
V: TRBV7-2
DNA: TGTGCCAGCAGCTTAGCGCTTAGACTCCCAGAGGCCGGGGAGCTGTTTTTT
CDR3: CASSLALRLPEAGELFF